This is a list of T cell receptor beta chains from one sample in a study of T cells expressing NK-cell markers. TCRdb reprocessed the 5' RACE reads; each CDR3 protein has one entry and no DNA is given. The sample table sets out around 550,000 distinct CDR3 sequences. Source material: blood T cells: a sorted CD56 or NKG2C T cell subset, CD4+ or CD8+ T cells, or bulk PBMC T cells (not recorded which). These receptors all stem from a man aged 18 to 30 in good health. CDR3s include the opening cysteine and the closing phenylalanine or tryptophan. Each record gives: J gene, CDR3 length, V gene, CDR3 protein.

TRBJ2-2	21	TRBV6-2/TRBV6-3	CASSYSTGTGGLGLITGELFF
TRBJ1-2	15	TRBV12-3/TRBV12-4	CASSLTGQGNYGYTF
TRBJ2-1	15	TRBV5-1	CASSGKAGDGHEQFF
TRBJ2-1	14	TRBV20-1	CSATGRRSYNEQFF
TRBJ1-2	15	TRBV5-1	CASSPGPASSYGYTF
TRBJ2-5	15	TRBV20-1	CSAISGTSGKETQYF
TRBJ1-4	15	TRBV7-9	CASSLTGTRDEKLFF
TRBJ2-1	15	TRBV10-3	CAISSTSGRGNEQFF
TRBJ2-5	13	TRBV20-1	CSARTGGKETQYF
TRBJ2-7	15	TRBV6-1	CASSGPGTAYYEQYF
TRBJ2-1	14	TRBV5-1	CASRLLAGVNEQFF
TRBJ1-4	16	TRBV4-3	CASSQDGVTTNEKLFF
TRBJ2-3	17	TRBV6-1	CASSSLRGQSYSDTQYF
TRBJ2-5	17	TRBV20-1	CSARDLRRLAVSGTQYF
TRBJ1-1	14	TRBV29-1	CSAFEGQGDTEAFF
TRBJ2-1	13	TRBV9	CASSVVHRAEQFF
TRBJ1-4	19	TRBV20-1	CSAFAGELGDSATNEKLFF
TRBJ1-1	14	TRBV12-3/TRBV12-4	CASSFMTKGAEAFF
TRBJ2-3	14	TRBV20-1	CSAPGQPAPDTQYF
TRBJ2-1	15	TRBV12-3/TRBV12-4	CASATGVLGDNEQFF
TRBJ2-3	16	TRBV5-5	CASSLRTGGITDTQYF
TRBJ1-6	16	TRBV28	CASSLDRESVHSPLHF
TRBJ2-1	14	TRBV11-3	CASSFNGGMNEQFF
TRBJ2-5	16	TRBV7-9	CASSLLTGRLAETQYF
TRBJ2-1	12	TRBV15	CATTSQGGEQFF
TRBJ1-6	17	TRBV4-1	CASSQEAGGLGYSPLHF
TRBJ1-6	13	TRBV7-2	CASSQQISSPLHF
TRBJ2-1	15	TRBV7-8	CASSSERFPANEQFF
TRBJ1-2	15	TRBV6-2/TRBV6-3	CASSDPTVRNYGYTF
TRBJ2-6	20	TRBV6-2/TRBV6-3	CASSREGLQGLGPGANVLTF